These 25 T cell receptor beta chains originate from one sample sequenced in a study of naive and memory T cell subsets. An equimolar mix of two oligonucleotides served as the beta constant-region primer for TRBC1 and TRBC2. Nested alpha and beta constant-region primers with the SP2 primer drove four PCR rounds on ligated cDNA. MiXCR, run by TCRdb on the UMI-ligation and nested PCR reads, gives a single entry per CDR3 protein. The table includes roughly 150,000 distinct CDR3 sequences, approximately 21% detected once. Their target antigens are unknown. General study points: A few larger clonotypes appeared in naive repertoires, especially CD8, possibly memory cells re-expressing CD45RA.

The sequencing sample was made of naive CD8+ T cells from blood. All receptors come from a human donor in good health.

There are a few counts of this clonotype. The chain uses TRBV29-1 and TRBJ2-1; 10 nucleotides agree with TRBD1. V was pared by 3 bases and J by 0 bases, with 8 bases of the junction left unmatched. The CDR3 covers 17 residues. In germline, CDR1 is SQVTM, CDR2 ANQGSEA. Here the CDR3 reads CSVEGQGLGSSYNEQFF. The CDR3 DNA sequence: TGCAGCGTTGAGGGACAGGGGTTGGGTAGCTCCTACAATGAGCAGTTCTTC.

The J gene is TRBJ1-5, the V gene TRBV27; 9 positions match TRBD1. V lost 4 bases to trimming and J lost 6 bases; unmatched junction nucleotides: 13. Per the germline V gene, CDR1 is MNHEY and CDR2 is SMNVEV (reference sequence). The CDR3 totals 17 residues. This CDR3 reads CASSSRTGALLFQPQHF. In DNA form, the CDR3 reads TGTGCCAGCAGTTCCAGGACAGGGGCCCTGTTGTTTCAGCCCCAGCATTTT.

This clonotype was detected only a few times. The V and J genes are TRBV5-6 and TRBJ2-1; 9 bases fit TRBD2. CDR3 size: 14 residues. J gave up 7 bases and V 2 bases, and 4 bases lay outside the gene matches. In germline, CDR1 is SGHDT, CDR2 YYEEEE. The CDR3 sequence is CASSFVLAGNEQFF. CDR3 nucleotides: TGTGCCAGCAGCTTTGTACTAGCGGGTAATGAGCAGTTCTTC. Full variable domain (missing parts from reference TRBV5-6 and TRBJ2-1): DAGVTQSPTHLIKTRGQQVTLRCSPKSGHDTVSWYQQALGQGPQFIFQYYEEEERQRGNFPDRFSGHQFPNYSSELNVNALLLGDSALYLCASSFVLAGNEQFFGPGTRLTVL.

In this sample, this clonotype turned up a few times. The CDR3 loop is CASSLLGSTDTQYF. The CDR3, as DNA: TGTGCCAGCAGTTTATTAGGGAGCACAGATACGCAGTATTTT. The chain combines TRBV27 with TRBJ2-3; D remains ambiguous. CDR1 and CDR2 from the germline V gene are MNHEY and SMNVEV (reference sequence). The CDR3 length is 14 residues. The V end lost 1 base, the J end lost 0 bases, and 5 bases lay between the germline ends.

There are many counts of this clonotype. The chain couples TRBV3-1 to TRBJ2-4, with unresolved D. Germline assignment: CDR1 LGHDT and CDR2 YNNKEL (reference sequence). The germline V and J ends were trimmed by 0 bases and 0 bases, with 9 bases remaining between them. The CDR3 runs to 16 residues. CDR3 sequence (DNA): TGTGCCAGCAGCCAAGAACAGTCCCTAGCCAAAAACATTCAGTACTTC. Translating gives CASSQEQSLAKNIQYF. The full variable domain, rest sourced from reference TRBV3-1 and TRBJ2-4, is DTAVSQTPKYLVTQMGNDKSIKCEQNLGHDTMYWYKQDSKKFLKIMFSYNNKELIINETVPNRFSPKSPDKAHLNLHINSLELGDSAVYFCASSQEQSLAKNIQYFGAGTRLSVL.

V gene TRBV11-2 combines with J gene TRBJ1-1; D gene uncertain. The CDR3 sequence is 15 residues long. From germline, CDR1 is SGHAT and CDR2 FQNNGV. The ends were cut back, 1 base at V and 1 base at J, with 10 bases in the middle. DNA of the CDR3: TGTGCCAGCAGCTTAGGTTACGGTGAGAACACTGAAGCTTTCTTT. This encodes CASSLGYGENTEAFF.

This clonotype was seen a few times. The chain uses TRBV20-1 and TRBJ2-1, with TRBD1 matching 11 bases. Germline loops: CDR1 DFQATT, CDR2 SNEGSKA (reference sequence). Trimming took 5 bases from V and 5 from J; bases not matched to a gene: 5. The length of the CDR3 is 14 residues. The CDR3 DNA follows: TGCAGTGCTTTGGGACAGGGGGGACACAATGAGCAGTTCTTC. It yields the protein CSALGQGGHNEQFF.

This chain connects TRBV28 to TRBJ2-6; D uncertain. Germline values: CDR1 MDHEN, CDR2 SYDVKM. Trimming took 4 bases from V and 3 from J, leaving 7 bases between them. The CDR3 totals 14 residues. CDR3 DNA sequence: TGTGCCAGCAGTTCTGGGTTTGGGGCCAACGTCCTGACTTTC. This encodes CASSSGFGANVLTF.

This chain joins TRBV19 and TRBJ1-2; no firm D call. Per the germline V gene, CDR1 is LNHDA and CDR2 is SQIVND (reference sequence). V lost 3 bases to trimming and J lost 7 bases, with 24 bases between them. The CDR3 runs 17 residues. The CDR3 nucleotides read TGTGCCAGTAGTATCCCGGCCTCAGGTCTTCGTTTTGGTGGCTACACCTTC. Translating it yields CASSIPASGLRFGGYTF.

The chain has TRBV6-1 and TRBJ2-7; 7 bases are shared with TRBD1. This CDR3 spans 13 amino acids. Germline trimming cut 5 bases from V and 3 bases from J; bases unmatched to any gene: 4. Germline V gives CDR1 MNHNS, CDR2 SASEGT. The CDR3 region is CASSRTGDYEQYF. CDR3 nucleotide sequence: TGTGCCAGCAGTAGGACAGGAGACTACGAGCAGTACTTC.

This sequence joins TRBV3-1 and TRBJ2-5; unclear D gene. The CDR3 runs to 16 residues. V dropped 0 bases and J dropped 5 bases, with 16 bases sitting between them. The germline gives CDR1 LGHDT, CDR2 YNNKEL (reference sequence). The CDR3 DNA follows: TGTGCCAGCAGCCAAGACCCGGGTCACGCCGGGGAGACCCAGTACTTC. The encoded protein is CASSQDPGHAGETQYF.

The chain recombines TRBV28 with TRBJ2-7, with D perhaps given as TRBD1 or TRBD2 (6 bases each). The V gene lost 6 bases and the J gene lost 4 bases, with 22 bases spanning the gap. Germline V gives CDR1 MDHEN, CDR2 SYDVKM. The CDR3 runs to 16 residues. The CDR3 spells CASSLSWGAGAYEQYF. The CDR3 region has the DNA TGTGCCAGCAGCCTCTCGTGGGGGGCGGGCGCGTACGAGCAGTACTTC.

This clonotype showed up just a few times. The V and J genes are TRBV20-1 and TRBJ2-1, with 7 bases lining up with TRBD2. The CDR3 has 15 residues. Germline CDR1 reads DFQATT; CDR2 reads SNEGSKA (reference sequence). V was pared by 4 bases and J by 7 bases, with 13 bases of the junction left unmatched. In DNA form, the CDR3 reads TGCAGTGCTAAAGATGGGAGGGCCCCCACGAATGAGCAGTTCTTC. Its translation is CSAKDGRAPTNEQFF.

There are a few counts of this clonotype. CDR3: CASSAAGTGYNEQFF. CDR3 bases: TGTGCCAGCAGCGCCGCCGGGACAGGGTACAATGAGCAGTTCTTC. The chain uses TRBV7-9 and TRBJ2-1; 9 bases are a match to TRBD1. J was trimmed by 4 bases and V by 5 bases; bases with no gene match: 6. Germline V gene lookup returns CDR1 SEHNR and CDR2 FQNEAQ (reference sequence). The CDR3 covers 15 residues.

This clonotype was seen a handful of times. The CDR3 nucleotides are TGTGCCAGTATATTGGAGGGGAAGAACACTGAAGCTTTCTTT. Its translation is CASILEGKNTEAFF. The rearrangement joins TRBV19 to TRBJ1-1; D is possibly TRBD1 (5 bases). The V and J ends lost 7 bases and 1 base respectively, with 13 bases between them. Germline assignment: CDR1 LNHDA and CDR2 SQIVND (reference sequence). There are 14 residues in the CDR3.

This clonotype was seen only a few times. V is TRBV29-1 and J is TRBJ2-5; 10 nucleotides line up with TRBD1. Germline V lookup: CDR1 SQVTM, CDR2 ANQGSEA. The CDR3 sequence is 13 residues long. Trimming at V came to 6 bases and at J to 5 bases, leaving 6 bases not matched to a gene. CDR3 amino acids: CSVGTGEGETQYF. The CDR3 bases are TGCAGCGTGGGGACAGGGGAGGGCGAGACCCAGTACTTC.

This clonotype has a handful of counts. The J gene is TRBJ2-1, the V gene TRBV9; D ambiguous. The germline V gene has CDR1 SGDLS and CDR2 YYNGEE. The CDR3 totals 13 residues. Trimming cost V 0 bases and J 9 bases, with 10 bases left between them. In DNA, the CDR3 is TGTGCCAGCAGCGTAGTACCCCTAGGTGAGCAGTTCTTC. This sequence encodes CASSVVPLGEQFF.

This clonotype was counted between two and nine times. The V call is TRBV28, the J call TRBJ2-3, with no clear D. The CDR3 runs to 13 residues. CDR1 and CDR2 (germline): MDHEN, SYDVKM. V lost 5 bases, J lost 3 bases, and 9 bases lay in between. The CDR3 here is CASSPLRTDTQYF. CDR3 nucleotides: TGTGCCAGCAGTCCGCTAAGGACAGATACGCAGTATTTT.

This clonotype was counted between two and nine times. This chain uses TRBV28 with TRBJ2-2; 13 positions agree with TRBD2. The CDR3 runs to 16 residues. Germline-derived CDR1 and CDR2 are MDHEN and SYDVKM. V dropped 5 bases and J dropped 6; count of bases not matched to a gene: 6. In DNA form, the CDR3 reads TGTGCCAGCAGTCTTTGGACTAGCGGGAGTCCCGGGGAGCTGTTTTTT. This gives the protein CASSLWTSGSPGELFF.

The chain joins TRBV20-1 to TRBJ1-1; D gene ambiguous. Trimming took 0 bases from V and 0 from J, leaving 11 bases between them. The germline gives CDR1 DFQATT, CDR2 SNEGSKA (reference sequence). The CDR3 is made up of 15 amino acids. The CDR3 region is CSARDSGEVNTEAFF. The CDR3 coding sequence is TGCAGTGCTAGAGATAGCGGGGAGGTGAACACTGAAGCTTTCTTT.

In its sample, this clonotype was seen many times. This chain connects TRBV5-5 to TRBJ1-5; D not resolved. Trimming shortened V by 2 bases and J by 0 bases, and 9 bases separated the two germline ends. This CDR3 comprises 15 residues. CDR1 is SGHKS and CDR2 is YYEKEE in the germline V gene (reference sequence). The CDR3 region is CASSLASVSNQPQHF. CDR3 sequence (DNA): TGTGCCAGCAGCTTAGCATCAGTTAGCAATCAGCCCCAGCATTTT.

The chain has TRBV7-8 and TRBJ2-5, with D possibly being TRBD2 (7 bases). The V end lost 8 bases, the J end lost 5 bases, and 24 bases lay between the germline ends. This CDR3 contains 16 residues. Germline assignment: CDR1 SGHVS and CDR2 FQNEAQ. CDR3: CASAPGGRGLEETQYF. As DNA, the CDR3 is TGTGCCAGCGCTCCGGGTGGGCGGGGGCTGGAGGAGACCCAGTACTTC.

CDR3 residues: CATRLAGLDEQFF. CDR3 sequence (DNA): TGTGCCACCAGACTAGCGGGATTGGATGAGCAGTTCTTC. This rearrangement joins TRBV6-2 or TRBV6-3 to TRBJ2-1; TRBD2 agrees at 11 bases. The CDR3 runs to 13 residues. The ends lost 10 bases at V and 8 bases at J; junction bases unmatched: 7. CDR1 MNHEY and CDR2 SVGEGT come from the germline V gene.

This clonotype was detected only a few times. V and J are TRBV2 and TRBJ1-2; D gene unclear. The germline CDR1 and CDR2 sequences are SNHLY and FYNNEI. The CDR3 runs 13 residues. V was cut by 1 base and J by 4 bases, with 7 bases left in between. The CDR3 here is CASSEGVGYGYTF. In nucleotides, the CDR3 is TGTGCCAGCAGTGAAGGGGTCGGCTATGGCTACACCTTC.

The chain is built from TRBV27 and TRBJ2-2; 7 bases match TRBD2. The length of the CDR3 is 16 residues. Germline trimming cut 0 bases from V and 2 bases from J; bases unmatched to any gene: 3. Germline V gene lookup returns CDR1 MNHEY and CDR2 SMNVEV (reference sequence). The CDR3 coding sequence is TGTGCCAGCAGTTTATCCGGACTAGTTAACACCGGGGAGCTGTTTTTT. It translates to CASSLSGLVNTGELFF.